This record covers a single T cell receptor (beta chain). With 1 base clipped from V and 4 bases from J, the junction kept 4 bases outside the gene matches. The germline gives CDR1 GTSNPN, CDR2 SVGIG (reference sequence). The CDR3 spans 15 residues. The data belong to a study of control samples from healthy donors and cancer patients. Profiled with immunoSEQ multiplex PCR; TCRdb holds only in-frame clones, not every one. The table has 400,000 to 500,000 clones, roughly 90% seen once. The rearrangement links TRBV30 to TRBJ2-3; 11 bases agree with TRBD2. The source material was PBMCs. The sequence came from a man aged 35 to 55 with head and neck cancer. This chain's CDR3 is CAWSGVAGGPDTQYF. Here the CDR3 DNA reads TGTGCCTGGAGTGGGGTAGCGGGAGGGCCAGATACGCAGTATTTT.